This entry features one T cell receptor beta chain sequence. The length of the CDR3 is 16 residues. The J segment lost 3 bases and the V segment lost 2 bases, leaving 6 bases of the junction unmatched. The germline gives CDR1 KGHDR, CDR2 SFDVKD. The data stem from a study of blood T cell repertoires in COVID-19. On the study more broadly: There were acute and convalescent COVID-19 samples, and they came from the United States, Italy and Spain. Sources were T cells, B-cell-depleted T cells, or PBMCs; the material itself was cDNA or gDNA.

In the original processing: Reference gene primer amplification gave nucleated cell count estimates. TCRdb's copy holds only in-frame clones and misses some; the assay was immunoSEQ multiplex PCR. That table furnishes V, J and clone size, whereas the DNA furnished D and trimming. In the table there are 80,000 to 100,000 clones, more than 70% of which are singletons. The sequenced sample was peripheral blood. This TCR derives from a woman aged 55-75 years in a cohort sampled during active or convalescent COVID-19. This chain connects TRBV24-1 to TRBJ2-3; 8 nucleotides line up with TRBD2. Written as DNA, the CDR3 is TGTGCCACCAGTGATTGGGGGGCGGGGGGAACAGATACGCAGTATTTT. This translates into CATSDWGAGGTDTQYF.